This T cell receptor beta chain emerged from a study of T cell repertoires in cytomegalovirus infection. Across the whole study: Public TCR beta signature analysis indicated the presence of both CMV infection and matching HLA type.

CDR3 length equals 14 residues. After removal of 7 bases from V and 5 bases from J, the junction contained 9 bases not matched to a gene. Germline V lookup: CDR1 SNHLY, CDR2 FYNNEI. General study findings and limits: Across the ex vivo response, the dominant clonotypes were HLA-C-restricted CMV-specific TCR beta clonotypes. Carriers of CMV and the relevant HLA type were discriminated by public TCR beta frequency.

MiXCR was run by TCRdb on the reads, yielding one entry per CDR3 protein. The table has hundreds of thousands of distinct CDR3 sequences, around 32% seen once. Comment on this clonotype: Antigen specificity is unknown.

The sample was cultured PBMCs, taken from culture after CMV antigen stimulation. This rearrangement joins TRBV2 to TRBJ2-7, with TRBD2 identical over 9 bases. The sequence derives from a human donor in good health (CMV status not recorded). Some clones in this sample may be carry-over from other donors' samples. Here the CDR3 DNA reads TGTGCCAGCAAGGAGGTAGCGGGGGTAAACGAGCAGTACTTC. Encoded protein: CASKEVAGVNEQYF.